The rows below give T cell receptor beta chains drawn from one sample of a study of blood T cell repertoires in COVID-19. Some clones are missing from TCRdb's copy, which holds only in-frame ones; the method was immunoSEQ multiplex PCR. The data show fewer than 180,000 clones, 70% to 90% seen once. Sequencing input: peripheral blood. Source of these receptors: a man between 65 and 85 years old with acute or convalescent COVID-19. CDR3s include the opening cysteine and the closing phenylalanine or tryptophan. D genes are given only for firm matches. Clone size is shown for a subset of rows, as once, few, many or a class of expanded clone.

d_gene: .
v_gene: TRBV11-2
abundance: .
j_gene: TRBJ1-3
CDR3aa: CASSLLRGLAGNTIYF
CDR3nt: TGTGCCAGCAGCTTATTGCGGGGGTTGGCTGGAAACACCATATATTTT

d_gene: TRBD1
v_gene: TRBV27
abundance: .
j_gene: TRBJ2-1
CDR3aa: CASSLGTGVNNEQFF
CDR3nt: TGTGCCAGCAGTTTGGGGACAGGGGTAAACAATGAGCAGTTCTTC

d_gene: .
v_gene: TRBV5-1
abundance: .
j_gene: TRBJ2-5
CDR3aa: CASTLAAGREETQYF
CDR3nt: TGCGCCAGCACCCTTGCAGCGGGCCGGGAAGAGACCCAGTACTTC

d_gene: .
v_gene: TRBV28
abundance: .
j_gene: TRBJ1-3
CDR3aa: CASSPPQGATSGNTIYF
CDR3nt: TGTGCCAGCAGTCCCCCCCAGGGTGCAACATCTGGAAACACCATATATTTT

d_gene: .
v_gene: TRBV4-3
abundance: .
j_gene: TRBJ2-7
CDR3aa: CASSQDLTGRDEQYF
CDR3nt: TGCGCCAGCAGCCAAGACCTCACGGGAAGGGACGAGCAGTACTTC

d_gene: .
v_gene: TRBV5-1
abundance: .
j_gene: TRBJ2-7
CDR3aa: CASSPTVGRYEQYF
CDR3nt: TGCGCCAGCAGCCCGACAGTCGGACGCTACGAGCAGTACTTC

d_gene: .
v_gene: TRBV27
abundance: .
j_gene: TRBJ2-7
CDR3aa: CASSLTQWYSYEQYF
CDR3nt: TGTGCCAGCAGTTTAACCCAGTGGTACTCCTACGAGCAGTACTTC

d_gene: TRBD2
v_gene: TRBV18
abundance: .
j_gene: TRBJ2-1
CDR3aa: CASSPPSGFNEQFF
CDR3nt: TGTGCCAGCTCACCCCCTAGCGGATTTAATGAGCAGTTCTTC

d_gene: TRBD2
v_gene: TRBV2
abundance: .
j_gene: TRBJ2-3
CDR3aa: CARGLAGGTDTQYF
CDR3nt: TGTGCCAGGGGACTAGCGGGGGGCACAGATACGCAGTATTTT

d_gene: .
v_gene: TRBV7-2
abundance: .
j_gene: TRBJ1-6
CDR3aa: CASSSQGFQNSPLHF
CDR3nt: TGTGCCAGCAGCTCACAGGGTTTTCAAAATTCACCCCTCCACTTT

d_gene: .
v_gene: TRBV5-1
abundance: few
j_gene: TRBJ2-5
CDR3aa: CASSGSSTGPHPGETQYF
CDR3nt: TGCGCCAGCAGCGGTTCATCCACAGGGCCCCACCCAGGAGAGACCCAGTACTTC

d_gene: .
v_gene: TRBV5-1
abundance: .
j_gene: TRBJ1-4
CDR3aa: CASSYTGSGEKLFF
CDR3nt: TGCGCCAGCAGCTATACAGGGTCGGGGGAAAAACTGTTTTTT

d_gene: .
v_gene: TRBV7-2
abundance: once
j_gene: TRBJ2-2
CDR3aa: CASSLVSSLAGTGELFF
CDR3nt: TGTGCCAGCAGCTTAGTTTCCTCGTTGGCGGGCACCGGGGAGCTGTTTTTT

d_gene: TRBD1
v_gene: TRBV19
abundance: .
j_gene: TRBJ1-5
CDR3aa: CASTREDRVLIGNQPQHF
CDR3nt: TGTGCCAGTACCCGGGAGGACAGGGTCCTTATTGGCAATCAGCCCCAGCATTTT

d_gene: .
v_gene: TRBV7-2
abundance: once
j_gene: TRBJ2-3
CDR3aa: CASSLQITDTQYF
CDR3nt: TGTGCCAGCAGCTTACAGATCACAGATACGCAGTATTTT

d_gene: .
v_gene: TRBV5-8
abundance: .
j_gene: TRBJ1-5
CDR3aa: CASSLMAQAGIDQPQHF
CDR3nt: TGTGCCAGCAGCTTGATGGCACAGGCGGGGATTGATCAGCCCCAGCATTTT

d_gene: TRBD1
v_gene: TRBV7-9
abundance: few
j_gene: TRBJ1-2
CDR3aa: CASSLAGTDYGYTF
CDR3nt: TGTGCCAGCAGCTTAGCGGGGACAGACTATGGCTACACCTTC

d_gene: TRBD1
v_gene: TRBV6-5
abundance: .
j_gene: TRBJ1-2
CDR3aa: CASCKGAGGGYTF
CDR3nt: TGTGCCAGCTGTAAGGGGGCCGGTGGTGGCTACACCTTC

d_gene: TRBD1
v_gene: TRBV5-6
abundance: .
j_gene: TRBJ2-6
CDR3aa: CASRRDRLSGANVLTF
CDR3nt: TGTGCCAGCAGGAGGGACAGGCTCTCTGGGGCCAACGTCCTGACTTTC

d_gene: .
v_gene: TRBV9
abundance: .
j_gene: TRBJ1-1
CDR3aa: CASSKGGESGGTEAFF
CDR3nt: TGTGCCAGCAGCAAAGGGGGAGAAAGTGGAGGTACTGAAGCTTTCTTT

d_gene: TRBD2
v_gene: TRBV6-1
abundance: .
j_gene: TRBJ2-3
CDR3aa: CASSERAGGTDTQYF
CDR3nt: TGTGCCAGCAGTGAAAGGGCGGGAGGCACAGATACGCAGTATTTT

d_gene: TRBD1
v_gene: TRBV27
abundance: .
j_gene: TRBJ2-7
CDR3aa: CASRPSGTGAYEQYF
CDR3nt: TGTGCCAGCAGACCGAGCGGGACAGGGGCCTACGAGCAGTACTTC

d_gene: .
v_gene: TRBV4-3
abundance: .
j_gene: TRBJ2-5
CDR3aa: CASSLGDTTQETQYF
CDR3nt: TGCGCCAGCAGCCTTGGGGACACAACCCAAGAGACCCAGTACTTC

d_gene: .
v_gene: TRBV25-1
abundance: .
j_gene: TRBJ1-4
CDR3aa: CASTQAGGYEKLFF
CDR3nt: TGTGCCAGCACCCAGGCGGGGGGTTATGAAAAACTGTTTTTT

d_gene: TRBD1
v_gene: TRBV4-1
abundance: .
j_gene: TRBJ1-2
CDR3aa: CASSLHLGTGGGEGYGYTF
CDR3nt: TGCGCCAGCAGCCTCCACCTCGGGACAGGGGGCGGGGAAGGCTATGGCTACACCTTC

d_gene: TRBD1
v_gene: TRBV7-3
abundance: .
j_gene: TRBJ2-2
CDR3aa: CASSVGTGGITGELFF
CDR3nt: TGTGCCAGCAGCGTCGGGACAGGGGGCATCACCGGGGAGCTGTTTTTT

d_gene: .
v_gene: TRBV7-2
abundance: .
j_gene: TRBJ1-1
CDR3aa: CASSVQMNTEAFF
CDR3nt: TGTGCCAGCAGCGTACAGATGAACACTGAAGCTTTCTTT

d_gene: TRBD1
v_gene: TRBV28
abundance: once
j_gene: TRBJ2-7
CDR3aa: CASRTGTVYEQYF
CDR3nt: TGTGCCAGCAGAACCGGGACAGTCTACGAGCAGTACTTC

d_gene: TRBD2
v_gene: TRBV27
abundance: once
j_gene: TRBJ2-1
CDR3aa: CASSLRLTGTSLYNEQFF
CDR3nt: TGTGCCAGCAGTTTACGGTTGACCGGGACTAGCTTATACAATGAGCAGTTCTTC

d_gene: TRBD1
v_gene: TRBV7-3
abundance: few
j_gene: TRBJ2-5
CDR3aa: CASSLTGLSGETQYF
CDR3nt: TGTGCCAGCAGTCTGACAGGGTTGAGTGGAGAGACCCAGTACTTC

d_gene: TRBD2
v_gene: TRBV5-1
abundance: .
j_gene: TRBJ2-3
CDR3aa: CASSPILGASGGPDTQYF
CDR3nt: TGCGCCAGCAGCCCAATCCTGGGGGCTAGCGGGGGCCCAGATACGCAGTATTTT

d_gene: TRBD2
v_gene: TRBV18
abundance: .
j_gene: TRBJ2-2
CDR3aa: CASSPLRLAGGTGELFF
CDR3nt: TGTGCCAGCTCACCACTAAGGCTAGCGGGAGGCACCGGGGAGCTGTTTTTT

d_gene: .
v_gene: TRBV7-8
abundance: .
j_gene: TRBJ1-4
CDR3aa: CASSFGWTNEKLFF
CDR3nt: TGTGCCAGTAGCTTCGGGTGGACTAATGAAAAACTGTTTTTT

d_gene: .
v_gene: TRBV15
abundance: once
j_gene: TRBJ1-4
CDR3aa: CATSSRQIVEKLFF
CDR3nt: TGTGCCACCAGCTCGCGACAGATTGTTGAAAAACTGTTTTTT

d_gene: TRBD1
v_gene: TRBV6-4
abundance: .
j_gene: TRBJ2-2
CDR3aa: CASSADRGTGELFF
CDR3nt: TGTGCCAGCAGTGCCGACAGGGGGACCGGGGAGCTGTTTTTT

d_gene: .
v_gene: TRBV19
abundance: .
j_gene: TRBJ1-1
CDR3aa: CASSTNSNTEAFF
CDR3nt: TGTGCCAGTAGTACCAACTCGAACACTGAAGCTTTCTTT

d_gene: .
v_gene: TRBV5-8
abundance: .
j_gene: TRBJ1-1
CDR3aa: CASSLGQRNTEAFF
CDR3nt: TGTGCCAGCAGCTTGGGACAGAGGAACACTGAAGCTTTCTTT

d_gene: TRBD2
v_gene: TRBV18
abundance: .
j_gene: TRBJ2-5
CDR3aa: CASSPKAGGPQETQYF
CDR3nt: TGTGCCAGCTCACCAAAGGCGGGAGGGCCCCAAGAGACCCAGTACTTC

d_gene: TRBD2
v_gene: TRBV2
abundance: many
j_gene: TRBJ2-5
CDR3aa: CASSEDLAGETQYF
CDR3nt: TGTGCCAGCAGTGAAGACCTAGCGGGAGAGACCCAGTACTTC

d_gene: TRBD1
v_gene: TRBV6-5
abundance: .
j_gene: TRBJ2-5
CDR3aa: CASKGQGLVTETQYF
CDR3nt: TGTGCCAGCAAAGGACAGGGGTTAGTTACGGAGACCCAGTACTTC

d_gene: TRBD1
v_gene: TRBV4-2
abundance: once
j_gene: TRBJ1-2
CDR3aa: CASSQETLGRGFGYTF
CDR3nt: TGTGCCAGCAGCCAAGAGACTTTGGGCAGGGGGTTTGGCTACACCTTC

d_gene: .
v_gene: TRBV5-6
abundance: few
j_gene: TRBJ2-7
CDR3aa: CASSFQGNQYF
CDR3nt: TGTGCCAGCAGCTTCCAGGGTAACCAGTACTTC

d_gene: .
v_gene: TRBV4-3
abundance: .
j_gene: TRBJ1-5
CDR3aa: CASSQDKLSNQPQHF
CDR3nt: TGCGCCAGCAGCCAAGATAAACTTAGCAATCAGCCCCAGCATTTT

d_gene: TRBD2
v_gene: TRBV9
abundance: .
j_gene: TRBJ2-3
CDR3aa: CASSERGSGRYTDTQYF
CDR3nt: TGTGCCAGCAGCGAGAGGGGTAGCGGGAGATATACAGATACGCAGTATTTT

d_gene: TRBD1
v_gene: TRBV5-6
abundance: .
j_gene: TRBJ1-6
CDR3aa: CASSLGQGWYNSPLHF
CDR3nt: TGTGCCAGCAGCCTGGGACAGGGGTGGTATAATTCACCCCTCCACTTT

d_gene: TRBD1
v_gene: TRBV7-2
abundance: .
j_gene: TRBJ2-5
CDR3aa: CASSLATGAQETQYF
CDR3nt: TGTGCCAGCAGCTTAGCGACAGGGGCCCAAGAGACCCAGTACTTC

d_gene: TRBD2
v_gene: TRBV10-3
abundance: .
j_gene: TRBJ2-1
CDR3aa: CAISESGEGYNEQFF
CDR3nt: TGTGCCATCAGTGAAAGTGGGGAGGGGTACAATGAGCAGTTCTTC

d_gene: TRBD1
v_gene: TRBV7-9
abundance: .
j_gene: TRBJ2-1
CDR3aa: CASRTDRGSNEQFF
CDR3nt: TGTGCCAGCAGAACCGACAGGGGATCCAATGAGCAGTTCTTC

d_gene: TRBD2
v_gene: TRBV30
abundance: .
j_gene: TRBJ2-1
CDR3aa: CAYRVGSTSGGNEQFF
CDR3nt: TGTGCCTACAGGGTTGGATCGACTAGCGGGGGGAATGAGCAGTTCTTC

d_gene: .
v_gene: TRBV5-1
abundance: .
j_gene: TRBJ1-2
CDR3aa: CASRTDFNYGYTF
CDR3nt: TGCGCCAGCAGGACAGATTTTAACTATGGCTACACCTTC

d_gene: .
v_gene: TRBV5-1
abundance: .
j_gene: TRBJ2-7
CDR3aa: CASSPGDSTYEQYF
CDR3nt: TGCGCCAGCAGCCCGGGGGACAGCACCTACGAGCAGTACTTC

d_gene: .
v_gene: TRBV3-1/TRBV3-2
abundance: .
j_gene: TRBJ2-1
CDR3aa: CASSPDGQGTKYNEQFF
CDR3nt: TGTGCCAGCAGCCCCGACGGGCAGGGGACGAAATACAATGAGCAGTTCTTC

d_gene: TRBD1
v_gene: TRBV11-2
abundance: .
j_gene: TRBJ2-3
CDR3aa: CASSLEQGPTDTQYF
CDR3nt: TGTGCCAGCAGCTTAGAACAGGGGCCCACAGATACGCAGTATTTT

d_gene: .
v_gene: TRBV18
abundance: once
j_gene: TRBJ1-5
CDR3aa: CASSPSGDQPQHF
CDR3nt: TGTGCCAGCTCACCGTCAGGGGATCAGCCCCAGCATTTT

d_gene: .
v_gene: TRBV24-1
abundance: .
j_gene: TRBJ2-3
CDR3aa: CATSDLQPHLNTDTQYF
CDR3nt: TGTGCCACCAGTGATTTGCAACCCCACTTAAATACAGATACGCAGTATTTT

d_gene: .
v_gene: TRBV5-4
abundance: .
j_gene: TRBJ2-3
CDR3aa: CASSLEQGTDTQYF
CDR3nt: TGTGCCAGCAGCTTGGAACAGGGCACAGATACGCAGTATTTT

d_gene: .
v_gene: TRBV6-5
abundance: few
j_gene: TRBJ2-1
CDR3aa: CASSSQWDRGNPFF
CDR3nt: TGTGCCAGCAGTTCTCAGTGGGATAGGGGTAATCCGTTCTTC